This entry lists 19 T cell receptor beta chains sequenced from one sample in a study of T cells in Graves' hyperthyroidism and ophthalmopathy. RNA transcripts provided the source from which TCR beta CDR3 regions were amplified. The HTBI set primed first-round TCR CDR3 RT-PCR. TCRdb fed the multiplex PCR reads into MiXCR, producing one record per CDR3 protein. The data contain roughly 400,000 distinct CDR3 sequences, roughly 25% of them singletons. Sequenced input: blood. These receptors were collected from a man aged 50 to 59 with Graves' hyperthyroidism.

The rearrangement uses TRBV5-1 and TRBJ2-3, with 7 bases matching TRBD2. Germline V gene lookup returns CDR1 SGHRS and CDR2 YFSETQ. The length of the CDR3 is 15 residues. V shed 1 base, J shed 4 bases, and the junction held 6 bases outside the gene matches. CDR3 amino acids: CASSLYTGGADTQYF. In DNA form, the CDR3 reads TGCGCCAGCAGCTTGTATACGGGAGGCGCAGATACGCAGTATTTT.

This clonotype was counted a few times. J is TRBJ2-3 and V is TRBV14, with D unresolved. V lost 1 base to trimming and J lost 0 bases, with 11 bases between them. CDR3 length: 16 residues. CDR1 SGHDN and CDR2 FVKESK come from the germline V gene. DNA of the CDR3: TGTGCCAGCAGCCAAGCCCAGTCGCATAGCACAGATACGCAGTATTTT. Protein sequence: CASSQAQSHSTDTQYF.

This clonotype was seen a handful of times. The chain employs TRBV7-9 and TRBJ2-7; D is tentatively TRBD1 or TRBD2 (5 bases each). This CDR3 is 14 amino acids long. Germline CDR1 reads SEHNR; CDR2 reads FQNEAQ (reference sequence). The V and J ends lost 5 bases and 3 bases respectively, with 14 bases between them. The CDR3 spells CASSPGTQGYEQYF. DNA for the CDR3: TGTGCCAGCAGCCCCGGGACGCAAGGCTACGAGCAGTACTTC.

This sequence joins TRBV29-1 and TRBJ2-7, with 9 bases lining up with TRBD1. The CDR3 is 12 residues long. V was pared by 6 bases and J by 4 bases, with 4 bases of the junction left unmatched. Per the germline V gene, CDR1 is SQVTM and CDR2 is ANQGSEA. Written as DNA, the CDR3 is TGCAGCGTACAGGGACAGGGTTACGAGCAGTACTTC. Its protein product is CSVQGQGYEQYF.

In its sample, this clonotype was seen a few times. The V gene is TRBV27, the J gene TRBJ2-2, with TRBD2 as a possible D gene (6 bases). CDR3 size: 17 residues. CDR1 is MNHEY, CDR2 SMNVEV, per germline (reference sequence). V lost 5 bases to trimming and J lost 0 bases, with 16 bases between them. CDR3 protein: CASSSRLGTSNTGELFF. CDR3 nucleotides: TGTGCCAGCAGTAGCCGCTTAGGGACTTCGAACACCGGGGAGCTGTTTTTT.

This clonotype occurred many times. The rearrangement uses TRBV5-6 and TRBJ2-1; TRBD2 matches 9 bases. CDR1 and CDR2 from the germline V gene are SGHDT and YYEEEE. Trimming removed 0 bases from V and 8 bases from J; junction bases left unmatched: 6. The CDR3 contains 15 residues. The CDR3 region has the DNA TGTGCCAGCAGCTTGGGGATAGCGGGAGACGATGAGCAGTTCTTC. Its translation: CASSLGIAGDDEQFF.

V gene TRBV10-2 combines with J gene TRBJ2-7; 9 bases are shared with TRBD1. CDR1 WSHSY and CDR2 SAAADI come from the germline V gene. Germline trimming cut 8 bases from V and 2 bases from J; bases unmatched to any gene: 1. The CDR3 runs 12 residues. CDR3 protein: CASWDRAYEQYF. In nucleotides, the CDR3 is TGCGCCAGCTGGGACAGGGCCTACGAGCAGTACTTC.

This chain connects TRBV19 to TRBJ2-4, with 8 positions matching TRBD1. V was pared by 7 bases and J by 6 bases, with 11 bases of the junction left unmatched. Germline V lookup: CDR1 LNHDA, CDR2 SQIVND (reference sequence). The CDR3 has 15 amino acids. Written as DNA, the CDR3 is TGTGCCAGTACCATGGGACAGGAACCGGTAAACATTCAGTACTTC. Amino acids: CASTMGQEPVNIQYF.

The V gene is TRBV20-1, the J gene TRBJ2-1; 13 nucleotides line up with TRBD2. The CDR3 is made up of 18 amino acids. The germline CDR1 and CDR2 sequences are DFQATT and SNEGSKA (reference sequence). V lost 4 bases and J lost 8; bases outside the gene matches: 17. CDR3 nucleotide sequence: TGCAGTGCTATTCTGTCTCGGCCGGGACTAGCGGGACAATATGAGCAGTTCTTC. As protein: CSAILSRPGLAGQYEQFF.

V gene TRBV12-3 or TRBV12-4 combines with J gene TRBJ1-4; TRBD1 might be the D (5 bases). The CDR3 totals 12 residues. The germline V and J ends were trimmed by 6 bases and 7 bases, with 9 bases remaining between them. As DNA, the CDR3 is TGTGCCAGCAGCGAACAGGCTGAAAAACTGTTTTTT. Residues: CASSEQAEKLFF.

The table lists this clonotype with many counts. The chain links TRBV18 to TRBJ2-3, with 8 positions matching TRBD2. The V gene end was trimmed by 4 bases and the J gene end by 2 bases; junction bases not matched to a gene: 5. From germline, CDR1 is KGHSH and CDR2 LQKENI. The CDR3 length is 15 residues. Here the CDR3 reads CASSLGLEYTDTQYF. The DNA of the CDR3 is TGTGCCAGCTCACTGGGACTAGAATACACAGATACGCAGTATTTT.

The V call is TRBV18, the J call TRBJ1-5; possible D gene TRBD1, 5 bases. Trimming shortened V by 2 bases and J by 2 bases, and 10 bases separated the two germline ends. The germline V gene has CDR1 KGHSH and CDR2 LQKENI. CDR3 length: 15 amino acids. The CDR3 protein is CASSPGTYGNQPQHF. CDR3 nucleotides: TGTGCCAGCTCACCAGGGACTTATGGCAATCAGCCCCAGCATTTT.

This chain uses TRBV30 with TRBJ1-4; 7 nucleotides agree with TRBD1. Unmatched junction bases numbered 5, after V lost 4 bases and J lost 3 bases. Germline assignment: CDR1 GTSNPN and CDR2 SVGIG (reference sequence). The CDR3 has 14 amino acids. The CDR3 is CAWTRDSSNEKLFF. The DNA for the CDR3 is TGTGCCTGGACTAGGGACAGCTCTAATGAAAAACTGTTTTTT.

The chain couples TRBV7-9 to TRBJ2-7; either TRBD1 or TRBD2 may fit D (7 bases each). V lost 3 bases and J lost 6, with 18 bases in between. From germline, CDR1 is SEHNR and CDR2 FQNEAQ (reference sequence). There are 15 residues in the CDR3. The CDR3 sequence: CASSFQGRGRLEQYF. The CDR3, as DNA: TGTGCCAGCAGCTTTCAGGGGAGGGGGCGACTCGAGCAGTACTTC.

The table lists this clonotype with a few counts. The chain has TRBV27 and TRBJ2-5; possibly TRBD2 for D (6 bases). The CDR3 contains 15 residues. Germline-derived CDR1 and CDR2 are MNHEY and SMNVEV (reference sequence). V gave up 5 bases and J gave up 4 bases, with 17 bases separating them. Here the CDR3 reads CASSPPGGALETQYF. DNA of the CDR3: TGTGCCAGCAGTCCCCCTGGAGGGGCCCTAGAGACCCAGTACTTC.

The chain employs TRBV12-3 or TRBV12-4 and TRBJ2-2; either TRBD1 or TRBD2 may fit D (5 bases each). V lost 7 bases and J lost 1, with 16 bases in between. The CDR3 has 16 amino acids. CDR3 residues: CASTPGLTMNTGELFF. Written as DNA, the CDR3 is TGTGCCAGCACTCCAGGGTTGACTATGAACACCGGGGAGCTGTTTTTT.

In its sample, this clonotype was seen once. The chain carries TRBV20-1 and TRBJ2-3, with a tentative D call TRBD1 (6 bases). Germline lookup yields CDR1 DFQATT and CDR2 SNEGSKA (reference sequence). V was shortened by 0 bases and J by 2 bases, with 15 bases between the two germline ends. This CDR3 spans 16 amino acids. The CDR3 loop reads CSARDMGRGLTDTQYF. In nucleotides, the CDR3 is TGCAGTGCTAGAGATATGGGCAGGGGCCTCACAGATACGCAGTATTTT.

Only a few counts were recorded for this clonotype. The rearrangement joins TRBV5-1 to TRBJ2-5, with TRBD1 as a possible D gene (6 bases). This CDR3 has 16 residues. V dropped 4 bases and J dropped 4 bases, with 20 bases sitting between them. Germline CDR1 reads SGHRS; CDR2 reads YFSETQ. The CDR3 spells CASSPQSGTRAETQYF. In nucleotides, the CDR3 is TGCGCCAGCAGCCCCCAATCCGGGACAAGGGCAGAGACCCAGTACTTC.

V and J are TRBV7-6 and TRBJ2-1; D gene unclear. Germline CDR1 is SGHVS and CDR2 is FNYEAQ. This CDR3 is built from 13 residues. V lost 3 bases, J lost 5 bases, and 8 bases lay in between. The CDR3 coding sequence is TGTGCCAGCAGCTTTGGCGGCGACAATGAGCAGTTCTTC. This sequence encodes CASSFGGDNEQFF.